The next 27 T cell receptor beta chains were all read from a single sample in a study of siplizumab effects on memory and regulatory T cells. This table comes from immunoSEQ multiplex PCR, and its TCRdb copy is limited to in-frame clones, with some not included. The sample yields 100,000 or so clones, 80% to 95% seen once. Sequencing used non-Treg CD4+ T cells sorted from blood. These receptors came from a human donor in good health.

The chain combines TRBV2 with TRBJ1-5; D possibly corresponds to TRBD1 (6 bases). V was shortened by 6 bases and J by 1 base, with 13 bases between the two germline ends. Germline CDR1 is SNHLY and CDR2 is FYNNEI. This CDR3 is 15 amino acids long. The CDR3 region has the DNA TGTGCCAGCAGCGGACAGCCTGGAAGCAATCAGCCCCAGCATTTT. Its protein is CASSGQPGSNQPQHF.

The gene calls are TRBV18 and TRBJ2-6, with 7 bases matching TRBD2. The V gene's germline CDR1 is KGHSH and CDR2 LQKENI. The CDR3 is 14 amino acids. With 8 bases clipped from V and 1 base from J, the junction kept 2 bases outside the gene matches. CDR3 DNA sequence: TGTGCCAGCCCCGGGGGGTCTGGGGCCAACGTCCTGACTTTC. Its translation: CASPGGSGANVLTF.

The V call is TRBV5-1, the J call TRBJ1-2; the match to TRBD1 covers 7 bases. The CDR3 runs to 14 residues. The V segment lost 3 bases and the J segment 5 bases; nucleotides outside the gene matches: 7. Germline-derived CDR1 and CDR2 are SGHRS and YFSETQ. CDR3 protein: CASSSPDRAYGYTF. The CDR3 nucleotides are TGCGCCAGCAGCTCCCCCGACAGGGCTTATGGCTACACCTTC.

The rearrangement joins TRBV5-5 to TRBJ1-4; 8 bases agree with TRBD1. CDR1 and CDR2 (germline): SGHKS, YYEKEE (reference sequence). Unmatched junction bases numbered 8, after V lost 1 base and J lost 3 bases. The CDR3 totals 17 residues. The CDR3 DNA sequence: TGTGCCAGCAGCTTGTTCAGGGGGCCCGCGGCTAATGAAAAACTGTTTTTT. This encodes CASSLFRGPAANEKLFF.

The chain has TRBV11-2 and TRBJ2-3; TRBD2 matches 7 bases. V lost 5 bases to trimming and J lost 0 bases; unmatched junction nucleotides: 2. Germline CDR1 reads SGHAT; CDR2 reads FQNNGV. CDR3 size: 14 residues. The CDR3: CASSISGSTDTQYF. The CDR3 bases are TGTGCCAGCAGCATTAGCGGGAGCACAGATACGCAGTATTTT.

The chain links TRBV11-2 to TRBJ2-3, with D tentatively TRBD2 (5 bases). The ends were cut back, 3 bases at V and 5 bases at J, with 9 bases in the middle. The CDR3 has 13 residues. Looked up from germline, CDR1 is SGHAT and CDR2 is FQNNGV. The CDR3 bases are TGTGCCAGCAGCTTGGAGGCCCTAGATACGCAGTATTTT. This sequence encodes CASSLEALDTQYF.

V is TRBV7-9 and J is TRBJ2-1; 11 bases are a match to TRBD2. Looked up from germline, CDR1 is SEHNR and CDR2 is FQNEAQ (reference sequence). This CDR3 contains 15 residues. V shed 5 bases, J shed 3 bases, and the junction held 3 bases outside the gene matches. CDR3 nucleotides: TGTGCCAGCAGCCCGGGACTAGCGGACTACAATGAGCAGTTCTTC. This translates into CASSPGLADYNEQFF.

This clone showed up just a few times. The chain employs TRBV19 and TRBJ2-7, with D possibly being TRBD2 (5 bases). Per germline, CDR1 LNHDA and CDR2 SQIVND (reference sequence). The CDR3 has 14 residues. Trimming removed 5 bases at V and 1 base at J, with 12 bases between. The CDR3 coding sequence is TGTGCCAGTAGTCGTACTAGATTATCCTACGAGCAGTACTTC. Translating it yields CASSRTRLSYEQYF.

In its sample, this clone was seen once. The gene calls are TRBV28 and TRBJ2-5; 7 nucleotides align to TRBD1. CDR1 and CDR2 (germline): MDHEN, SYDVKM. With V trimmed by 7 bases and J by 6 bases, 8 bases remained unmatched. The CDR3 consists of 13 residues. Written as DNA, the CDR3 is TGTGCCAGCATATCACAGGGGTTGAAGACCCAGTACTTC. Translation: CASISQGLKTQYF.

The chain couples TRBV5-1 to TRBJ2-1, with 7 bases matching TRBD2. V trimming: 4 bases; J trimming: 0 bases; junction bases outside the gene matches: 4. Germline V lookup: CDR1 SGHRS, CDR2 YFSETQ. The CDR3 is 15 amino acids. CDR3 bases: TGCGCCAGCAGCCCAAGCGGGACCTCCTACAATGAGCAGTTCTTC. Translated, it gives CASSPSGTSYNEQFF.

Details on this clone: Mismatch with germline at one junction end may stem from a read error. The chain carries TRBV7-7 and TRBJ2-3; D may be TRBD2 (5 bases). The CDR3 consists of 16 residues. Germline CDR1 is SSHAT and CDR2 is FNYEAQ (reference sequence). In DNA, the CDR3 is TGTGCTAGCAGCTTGGGAATTGGACTTGACACAGATACGCAGTATTTT. This translates into CASSLGIGLDTDTQYF.

The chain has TRBV29-1 and TRBJ2-7; a weak D match, TRBD1 (5 bases). V lost 2 bases and J 2 bases, leaving 10 bases between the germline ends. CDR3 length: 13 residues. Germline values: CDR1 SQVTM, CDR2 ANQGSEA. The CDR3 DNA is TGCAGCGTTGAATCCGTCAGGGCCTACGAGCAGTACTTC. Its translation: CSVESVRAYEQYF.

The chain has TRBV4-3 and TRBJ2-6; D is unresolved. Trimming took 0 bases from V and 0 from J, leaving 6 bases between them. This CDR3 has 16 residues. Germline CDR1 reads LGHNA; CDR2 reads YSLEER. The CDR3 nucleotides are TGCGCCAGCAGCCAAGATCAGAGCTCTGGGGCCAACGTCCTGACTTTC. Amino acids: CASSQDQSSGANVLTF.

The chain uses TRBV5-4 and TRBJ2-7; possibly TRBD1 for D (6 bases). V lost 3 bases to trimming and J lost 2 bases, with 12 bases between them. The CDR3 is 14 residues long. Per the germline V gene, CDR1 is SGHNT and CDR2 is YYREEE (reference sequence). The CDR3 region is CASSSGTSAYEQYF. The DNA for the CDR3 is TGTGCCAGCAGCTCCGGGACAAGCGCCTACGAGCAGTACTTC.

This chain uses TRBV28 with TRBJ2-2, with 9 bases identical to TRBD1. Germline CDR1 reads MDHEN; CDR2 reads SYDVKM. V shed 3 bases and J 7 bases; nucleotides not matched to a gene: 6. This CDR3 is built from 15 residues. The CDR3 loop is CASSLAQGASGELFF. The CDR3 DNA reads as TGTGCCAGCAGTTTGGCACAGGGGGCTAGCGGGGAGCTGTTTTTT.

This clone was seen a single time. The chain couples TRBV18 to TRBJ2-5; D is uncertain. The CDR3 runs 12 residues. Germline loops: CDR1 KGHSH, CDR2 LQKENI. Trimming left V 4 bases short and J 5 bases short, with 8 bases between. The CDR3 sequence: CASSLRTETQYF. The CDR3 nucleotides read TGTGCCAGCTCACTTCGGACGGAGACCCAGTACTTC. Combining the CDR3 with reference TRBV18 and TRBJ2-5 gives the whole variable domain NAGVMQNPRHLVRRRGQEARLRCSPMKGHSHVYWYRQLPEEGLKFMVYLQKENIIDESGMPKERFSAEFPKEGPSILRIQQVVRGDSAAYFCASSLRTETQYFGPGTRLLVL.

V gene TRBV9 combines with J gene TRBJ2-1; 7 bases are shared with TRBD2. The ends lost 1 base at V and 1 base at J; junction bases unmatched: 5. This CDR3 comprises 16 residues. Germline V gene lookup returns CDR1 SGDLS and CDR2 YYNGEE. The CDR3: CASSVIGEGSYNEQFF. For the CDR3, the DNA is TGTGCCAGCAGCGTAATCGGGGAGGGTTCCTACAATGAGCAGTTCTTC. Full variable domain (rest looked up from reference TRBV9 and TRBJ2-1): DSGVTQTPKHLITATGQRVTLRCSPRSGDLSVYWYQQSLDQGLQFLIQYYNGEERAKGNILERFSAQQFPDLHSELNLSSLELGDSALYFCASSVIGEGSYNEQFFGPGTRLTVL.

The chain's CDR3 is CASSTLAGAADTQYF. Written as DNA, the CDR3 is TGTGCCAGCAGTACCCTAGCGGGAGCAGCAGATACGCAGTATTTT. This rearrangement joins TRBV28 to TRBJ2-3, with 10 nucleotides matching TRBD2. V lost 5 bases, J lost 4 bases, and 6 bases stayed unmatched. In germline, CDR1 is MDHEN, CDR2 SYDVKM. CDR3 size: 15 residues.

The chain combines TRBV11-3 with TRBJ2-2; D uncertain. The CDR3 consists of 16 residues. Germline assignment: CDR1 SGHNT and CDR2 YENEEA. The V and J ends lost 4 bases and 0 bases respectively, with 12 bases between them. The CDR3: CASSYGGASNTGELFF. The CDR3 nucleotides are TGTGCCAGCAGCTACGGCGGCGCCTCGAACACCGGGGAGCTGTTTTTT.

The V and J genes are TRBV29-1 and TRBJ2-2; D uncertain. This CDR3 is built from 12 residues. V lost 4 bases and J lost 1, with 4 bases in between. CDR1 is SQVTM, CDR2 ANQGSEA, per germline. Here the CDR3 DNA reads TGCAGCGTTGGAGGGAACACCGGGGAGCTGTTTTTT. Its translation: CSVGGNTGELFF.

This clone was seen only once. The chain has TRBV5-1 and TRBJ2-6; 10 nucleotides agree with TRBD1. With 4 bases clipped from V and 3 bases from J, the junction kept 7 bases outside the gene matches. The germline V gene encodes CDR1 SGHRS and CDR2 YFSETQ. The CDR3 spans 17 residues. CDR3 nucleotides: TGCGCCAGCAGCCCGGAGACAGGGGGCAGTGGGGCCAACGTCCTGACTTTC. This encodes CASSPETGGSGANVLTF. Full variable domain (outside the CDR3, taken from reference TRBV5-1 and TRBJ2-6): KAGVTQTPRYLIKTRGQQVTLSCSPISGHRSVSWYQQTPGQGLQFLFEYFSETQRNKGNFPGRFSGRQFSNSRSEMNVSTLELGDSALYLCASSPETGGSGANVLTFGAGSRLTVL.

J is TRBJ2-3 and V is TRBV7-2, with TRBD2 identical over 7 bases. Germline V lookup: CDR1 SGHTA, CDR2 FQGNSA. There are 16 residues in the CDR3. The J segment lost 0 bases and the V segment lost 6 bases, leaving 9 bases of the junction unmatched. CDR3 bases: TGTGCCAGCAGTCCCCCGCGTAGCGGGAGCACAGATACGCAGTATTTT. Protein product: CASSPPRSGSTDTQYF.

V usage is TRBV6-5 and J usage is TRBJ1-5; TRBD1 aligns across 8 bases. The CDR3 consists of 14 residues. CDR1 MNHEY and CDR2 SVGAGI come from the germline V gene. Germline trimming cut 4 bases from V and 6 bases from J; bases unmatched to any gene: 5. CDR3 in amino acids: CASSLAGGSQPQHF. CDR3 DNA sequence: TGTGCCAGCAGTTTGGCAGGGGGCAGTCAGCCCCAGCATTTT.

The V gene is TRBV5-6, the J gene TRBJ2-2, with D perhaps TRBD1 (6 bases). Germline lookup yields CDR1 SGHDT and CDR2 YYEEEE. The CDR3 totals 14 residues. Deletions cut 1 base from V and 4 bases from J, with 8 bases between. CDR3 in amino acids: CASSLTGSTGELFF. The CDR3, as DNA: TGTGCCAGCAGCTTGACAGGGTCCACCGGGGAGCTGTTTTTT. Together with reference TRBV5-6 and TRBJ2-2, the CDR3 gives the full variable domain: DAGVTQSPTHLIKTRGQQVTLRCSPKSGHDTVSWYQQALGQGPQFIFQYYEEEERQRGNFPDRFSGHQFPNYSSELNVNALLLGDSALYLCASSLTGSTGELFFGEGSRLTVL.

The chain has TRBV5-8 and TRBJ1-2; no clear D gene. The V gene lost 4 bases and the J gene lost 3 bases, with 16 bases spanning the gap. This CDR3 is built from 15 residues. CDR1 and CDR2 (germline): SGHTS, YDEGEE. The CDR3 region is CASSPENVGYYGYTF. CDR3 coding DNA: TGTGCCAGCAGCCCGGAAAATGTGGGATACTATGGCTACACCTTC.

As DNA, the CDR3 is TGTGCCAGCAGCTCTAGGGGGGCAGATACGCAGTATTTT. This translates into CASSSRGADTQYF. The rearrangement joins TRBV9 to TRBJ2-3; D could derive from TRBD1 or TRBD2 (6 bases each). The CDR3 has 13 amino acids. The germline V and J ends were trimmed by 4 bases and 4 bases, with 10 bases remaining between them. CDR1 is SGDLS and CDR2 is YYNGEE in the germline V gene. The full variable domain, its missing parts supplied by reference TRBV9 and TRBJ2-3, is DSGVTQTPKHLITATGQRVTLRCSPRSGDLSVYWYQQSLDQGLQFLIQYYNGEERAKGNILERFSAQQFPDLHSELNLSSLELGDSALYFCASSSRGADTQYFGPGTRLTVL.

The genes are TRBV2 and TRBJ2-1; 13 positions agree with TRBD2. Germline CDR1 SNHLY, CDR2 FYNNEI. The trim removed 2 bases at V and 10 bases at J, leaving 5 bases unmatched. CDR3 size: 15 residues. The DNA of the CDR3 is TGTGCCAGCAGTGAACGGACTAGCGGGAGCAGGGAGCAGTTCTTC. Encoded protein: CASSERTSGSREQFF.